The source of this T cell receptor beta chain is a study of T cell changes during pregnancy in multiple sclerosis. Data came from immunoSEQ multiplex PCR; TCRdb stores just in-frame clones and leaves some out. The sample includes tens of thousands of clones, just over 85% seen only once; the top ten take less than 0.9%. J gave up 11 bases and V 3 bases, and 11 bases lay outside the gene matches. The germline CDR1 and CDR2 sequences are LGHNA and YSLEER. CDR3 length: 14 amino acids. The sequences come from CD4+ T cells from peripheral blood mononuclear cells, collected in the first trimester of pregnancy. This chain links TRBV4-3 with TRBJ1-1, with 8 bases that match TRBD1. This TCR came from a female donor in good health, enrolled as a control in a pregnancy study. The CDR3 nucleotides read TGCGCCAGCAGCCAGGGGACAGGCGAACTTGGGGCTTTCTTT. It yields the protein CASSQGTGELGAFF.